One T cell receptor beta chain is described in this entry. This record comes from a study of a mutant IDH1 vaccine in newly diagnosed glioma. Sequencing used immunoSEQ multiplex PCR; TCRdb keeps in-frame clones, though not all of them. The sample lists 75,000 to 100,000 clones; roughly four fifths were seen once. Per the germline V gene, CDR1 is SGDLS and CDR2 is YYNGEE. V trimming: 3 bases; J trimming: 6 bases; junction bases outside the gene matches: 10. The CDR3 contains 17 residues. The time point is: baseline, week 1 (first vaccination visit). Treatment described: pre-vaccination baseline after standard-of-care therapy.

V is TRBV9 and J is TRBJ2-3, with TRBD2 matching over 13 bases. The sequences come from PBMCs, collected from a glioma patient treated with radiotherapy, temozolomide or both. This receptor was obtained from a man in his forties with glioma. Some clones in this sample may be carry-over from other donors' samples. The CDR3 here is CASSERGLAGPWDTQYF. In DNA, the CDR3 is TGTGCCAGCAGCGAGCGGGGACTAGCGGGGCCTTGGGATACGCAGTATTTT. The full variable domain, with the rest looked up from reference TRBV9 and TRBJ2-3, is DSGVTQTPKHLITATGQRVTLRCSPRSGDLSVYWYQQSLDQGLQFLIQYYNGEERAKGNILERFSAQQFPDLHSELNLSSLELGDSALYFCASSERGLAGPWDTQYFGPGTRLTVL.